These 20 T cell receptor beta chains originate from one sample sequenced in a study of T cells in Graves' hyperthyroidism and ophthalmopathy. Template material for amplifying TCR beta CDR3 regions consisted of RNA transcripts. A set of HTBI primers served as the primers for a first-round RT-PCR of the TCR CDR3. One entry per CDR3 protein, called by TCRdb with MiXCR from the multiplex PCR reads. The sample contains 500,000 to 800,000 distinct CDR3 sequences, just under 45% of which appear only once. Sequencing input: peripheral blood or thyroid tissue (not recorded which). These receptors all come from an adult man with Graves' disease, either hyperthyroidism or ophthalmopathy (not recorded which).

As DNA, the CDR3 is TGCAGCGTGGACTTGACCGGGGCGGAGGGGCAGCCCCAGCATTTT. It translates to CSVDLTGAEGQPQHF. The rearrangement joins TRBV29-1 to TRBJ1-5, with a tentative D call TRBD1 (5 bases). The CDR3 runs 15 residues. V was cut by 6 bases and J by 7 bases, with 22 bases left in between. The V gene's germline CDR1 is SQVTM and CDR2 ANQGSEA.

This clonotype was detected only a few times. The junction departs from germline at one end; a sequencing error may be responsible. V gene TRBV7-9 combines with J gene TRBJ1-2; no reliable D call. The CDR3 length is 13 residues. Germline CDR1 reads SEHNR; CDR2 reads FQNEAQ (reference sequence). CDR3 residues: CASSQEGSYRYTF. DNA of the CDR3: TGCGCCAGCAGCCAGGAGGGATCTTACCGCTACACCTTC.

This clonotype was counted many times. This rearrangement joins TRBV29-1 to TRBJ1-2; D is undetermined. The CDR3 has 13 residues. Per germline, CDR1 SQVTM and CDR2 ANQGSEA. V was clipped by 4 bases and J by 3 bases, with 12 bases between them. The CDR3, as DNA: TGCAGCGTTGGGTACCTAACGGACTATGGCTACACCTTC. Its protein is CSVGYLTDYGYTF.

This clonotype has more than one count but fewer than ten. Its ends do not fully match the called genes, so a read error is possible. V is TRBV7-3 and J is TRBJ2-7; D possibly uses TRBD1 or TRBD2 (7 bases each). This CDR3 is 16 amino acids long. CDR1 is SGHTA and CDR2 is FQGTGA in the germline V gene. The CDR3 sequence is CASSQDQGGGPGEQYF. The CDR3 coding sequence is TGCGCCAGCAGCCAAGATCAGGGGGGAGGGCCGGGGGAGCAGTACTTC.

The chain uses TRBV9 and TRBJ2-7; D perhaps matches TRBD1 (6 bases). This CDR3 is built from 18 residues. Trimming left V 4 bases short and J 3 bases short, with 26 bases between. Looked up from germline, CDR1 is SGDLS and CDR2 is YYNGEE. The CDR3 loop reads CASSQERGELGASYEQYF. The CDR3 DNA reads as TGTGCCAGCAGCCAAGAGAGGGGTGAGTTGGGGGCAAGCTACGAGCAGTACTTC. The whole variable domain, filled in from reference TRBV9 and TRBJ2-7, reads DSGVTQTPKHLITATGQRVTLRCSPRSGDLSVYWYQQSLDQGLQFLIQYYNGEERAKGNILERFSAQQFPDLHSELNLSSLELGDSALYFCASSQERGELGASYEQYFGPGTRLTVT.

The chain links TRBV20-1 to TRBJ1-1, with D tentatively TRBD1 (5 bases). The germline V and J ends were trimmed by 6 bases and 1 base, with 18 bases remaining between them. In germline, CDR1 is DFQATT, CDR2 SNEGSKA (reference sequence). The CDR3 has 15 amino acids. The CDR3 loop is CSASSLADRNTEAFF. The CDR3 region has the DNA TGCAGTGCCAGCTCACTCGCCGACAGGAACACTGAAGCTTTCTTT.

In DNA form, the CDR3 reads TGTGCCAGCAGTTACTCCTTCTGGCGGGAGGAACAAGAGACCCAGTACTTC. It is translated as CASSYSFWREEQETQYF. The V and J genes are TRBV7-2 and TRBJ2-5; 8 nucleotides align to TRBD2. V lost 6 bases, J lost 2 bases, and 14 bases stayed unmatched. The CDR3 contains 17 residues. Germline assignment: CDR1 SGHTA and CDR2 FQGNSA.

The chain uses TRBV7-2 and TRBJ1-5; the D is unclear. The CDR3 runs to 16 residues. V lost 7 bases and J lost 2, with 18 bases in between. The V gene's germline CDR1 is SGHTA and CDR2 FQGNSA. The CDR3 sequence: CASTPFSSSGNQPQHF. In DNA, the CDR3 is TGTGCCAGCACCCCGTTCAGTTCCAGCGGCAATCAGCCCCAGCATTTT.

This clonotype occurred once. The V gene is TRBV7-6, the J gene TRBJ2-7, with D perhaps matching TRBD1 or TRBD2 (5 bases each). This CDR3 region has 13 residues. The V end was cut by 4 bases, the J end by 6 bases, with 13 bases between. Germline values: CDR1 SGHVS, CDR2 FNYEAQ. The CDR3 sequence: CASSYGANREQYF. The CDR3 DNA sequence: TGTGCCAGCAGCTACGGGGCGAACCGCGAGCAGTACTTC. The full variable domain, its missing parts supplied by reference TRBV7-6 and TRBJ2-7, is GAGVSQSPRYKVTKRGQDVALRCDPISGHVSLYWYRQALGQGPEFLTYFNYEAQQDKSGLPNDRFSAERPEGSISTLTIQRTEQRDSAMYRCASSYGANREQYFGPGTRLTVT.

This clonotype was seen only a few times. This chain links TRBV4-1 with TRBJ2-5, with D perhaps TRBD1 (5 bases). The CDR3 contains 15 residues. V lost 1 base and J 4 bases, leaving 13 bases between the germline ends. CDR1 is MGHRA, CDR2 YSYEKL, per germline. This CDR3 is CASSQVVRVGETQYF. In nucleotides, the CDR3 is TGCGCCAGCAGCCAAGTGGTCAGGGTGGGAGAGACCCAGTACTTC.

The J gene is TRBJ1-4, the V gene TRBV9, with 9 bases identical to TRBD1. The V segment lost 3 bases and the J segment 8 bases; nucleotides outside the gene matches: 5. The germline V gene has CDR1 SGDLS and CDR2 YYNGEE. This CDR3 has 14 residues. CDR3 loop: CASSADRGGEKLFF. CDR3 in DNA: TGTGCCAGCAGCGCCGACAGGGGGGGAGAAAAACTGTTTTTT.

The chain joins TRBV6-5 to TRBJ1-2; a weak D match, TRBD1 (6 bases). The CDR3 is made up of 15 amino acids. Between the trimmed V and J ends, which lost 4 bases and 4 bases, there was a span of 16 bases. Germline V gene sequence: CDR1 MNHEY, CDR2 SVGAGI. DNA for the CDR3: TGTGCCAGCAGTTCCCAGACACAGGGTAGCTATGGCTACACCTTC. Its protein product is CASSSQTQGSYGYTF.

Worth noting for this clonotype: The germline gene is not matched at one end of the junction; a read error may be the cause. The genes are TRBV10-2 and TRBJ1-6; 7 bases agree with TRBD1. The CDR3 runs 15 residues. Germline lookup yields CDR1 WSHSY and CDR2 SAAADI. CDR3 nucleotide sequence: TGTGCCAGCAGAGCCGCGGGACAGTATAATTCACCCCTCCACTTT. Its translation is CASRAAGQYNSPLHF.

The chain joins TRBV29-1 to TRBJ1-1, with D unclear. This CDR3 contains 14 residues. V was shortened by 8 bases and J by 1 base, with 17 bases between the two germline ends. Germline V gives CDR1 SQVTM, CDR2 ANQGSEA. As DNA, the CDR3 is TGCAGCAGTTTGCATGGCACGACGAACACTGAAGCTTTCTTT. It encodes CSSLHGTTNTEAFF.

The genes are TRBV11-2 and TRBJ2-5; D is perhaps TRBD1 (6 bases). The CDR3 is 15 amino acids. V dropped 2 bases and J dropped 9 bases, with 19 bases sitting between them. The germline gives CDR1 SGHAT, CDR2 FQNNGV. CDR3 amino acids: CASSLFPRTAGAQYF. The CDR3 nucleotides are TGTGCCAGCAGCTTATTCCCCCGGACAGCCGGGGCCCAGTACTTC.

A single count supports this clonotype. The chain links TRBV15 to TRBJ2-5, with D possibly TRBD2 on 6 matching bases. Trimming pared 3 bases from V and 7 bases from J, leaving 6 bases between. There are 11 residues in the CDR3. CDR1 is LNHNV and CDR2 is YYDKDF in the germline V gene (reference sequence). The CDR3 coding sequence is TGTGCCACCAGCAGGCGGGGGACCCAGTACTTC. Protein sequence: CATSRRGTQYF.

This clonotype was seen at least ten times. The chain joins TRBV7-9 to TRBJ2-5; D is perhaps TRBD1 (6 bases). Germline V lookup: CDR1 SEHNR, CDR2 FQNEAQ (reference sequence). With 0 bases removed from V and 1 base from J, the gap between germline ends came to 12 bases. The CDR3 loop spans 16 amino acids. This chain's CDR3 is CASSLALGGPQETQYF. For the CDR3, the DNA is TGTGCCAGCAGCTTAGCGCTAGGGGGTCCCCAAGAGACCCAGTACTTC.

The rearrangement uses TRBV10-3 and TRBJ1-5, with a weak D call TRBD1 (5 bases). Trimming took 6 bases from V and 11 from J, leaving 26 bases between them. The CDR3 extends over 16 amino acids. CDR1 is ENHRY, CDR2 SYGVKD, per germline. The CDR3 is CAISRRGTSGEETQHF. DNA for the CDR3: TGTGCCATCAGCAGACGCGGGACTAGCGGAGAAGAGACCCAGCATTTT.

This clonotype was counted ten times or more. J is TRBJ1-2 and V is TRBV5-1; D is unclear. Germline V gives CDR1 SGHRS, CDR2 YFSETQ. With 1 base removed from V and 8 bases from J, the gap between germline ends came to 12 bases. The CDR3 has 13 residues. The DNA of the CDR3 is TGCGCCAGCAGCTTGCGTGAGGATGCCGGCTACACCTTC. This encodes CASSLREDAGYTF.

This chain links TRBV2 with TRBJ1-2; weak D call: TRBD1 (5 bases). The germline gives CDR1 SNHLY, CDR2 FYNNEI. V was clipped by 10 bases and J by 3 bases, with 15 bases between them. There are 13 residues in the CDR3. The CDR3 nucleotides are TGTGCCAACTCGGGACCCCGGGACTATGGCTACACCTTC. This gives the protein CANSGPRDYGYTF.